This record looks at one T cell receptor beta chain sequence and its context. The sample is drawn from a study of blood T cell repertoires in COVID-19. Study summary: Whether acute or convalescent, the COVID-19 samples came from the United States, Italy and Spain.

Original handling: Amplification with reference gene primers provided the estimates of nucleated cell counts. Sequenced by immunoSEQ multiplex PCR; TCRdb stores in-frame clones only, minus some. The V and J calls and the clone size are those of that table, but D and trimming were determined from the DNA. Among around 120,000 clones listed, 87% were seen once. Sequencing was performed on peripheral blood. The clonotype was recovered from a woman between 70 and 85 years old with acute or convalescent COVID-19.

For the CDR3, the DNA is TGTGCCAGCAGCAAGGACAGGGCCCCAGGAGGAAACACCATATATTTT. Amino acid sequence: CASSKDRAPGGNTIYF. The chain couples TRBV7-9 to TRBJ1-3; 8 positions agree with TRBD1. Germline V gives CDR1 SEHNR, CDR2 FQNEAQ (reference sequence). With 5 bases clipped from V and 4 bases from J, the junction kept 10 bases outside the gene matches. There are 16 residues in the CDR3.